A single sample is the source of the 3 T cell receptor beta chains below, sequenced in a study of T cells in Graves' hyperthyroidism and ophthalmopathy. The CDR3 regions of TCR beta were amplified from RNA transcripts. Primed by the HTBI set, a first-round RT-PCR was run on the TCR CDR3. TCRdb independently ran MiXCR on the multiplex PCR reads; one entry per CDR3 protein. The sample lists about 590,000 distinct CDR3 sequences, around 16% occurring once. Sequenced input: blood. The receptors here all came from a woman in her twenties or thirties with Graves' hyperthyroidism.

This clonotype was seen repeatedly, ten times or more. V usage is TRBV6-1 and J usage is TRBJ2-5; D possibly matches TRBD1 or TRBD2 (5 bases each). In germline, CDR1 is MNHNS, CDR2 SASEGT. The CDR3 runs 14 residues. V lost 5 bases and J lost 2, with 12 bases in between. DNA of the CDR3: TGTGCCAGCAGTTGGGTGGGGGAGCAAGAGACCCAGTACTTC. This translates into CASSWVGEQETQYF.

In this sample, this clonotype turned up a few times. This chain links TRBV27 with TRBJ2-2, with D unresolved. In germline, CDR1 is MNHEY, CDR2 SMNVEV (reference sequence). V was clipped by 0 bases and J by 2 bases, with 7 bases between them. CDR3 length: 15 residues. The CDR3 nucleotides are TGTGCCAGCAGTTTATCACCCGCAAACACCGGGGAGCTGTTTTTT. This translates into CASSLSPANTGELFF.

This clonotype came up a few times. The chain uses TRBV9 and TRBJ2-6; D is perhaps TRBD2 (6 bases). Per the germline V gene, CDR1 is SGDLS and CDR2 is YYNGEE. Trimming cost V 5 bases and J 5 bases, with 29 bases left between them. The CDR3 covers 20 residues. CDR3 residues: CASRPQIDDRLDPRANVLTF. CDR3 nucleotides: TGTGCCAGCAGACCTCAGATAGATGACAGACTAGATCCAAGGGCCAACGTCCTGACTTTC.